Each of the 19 T cell receptor beta chains below was sequenced from the same sample in a study of blood T cell repertoires in COVID-19. Generated by immunoSEQ multiplex PCR, the TCRdb table keeps only in-frame clones and is missing some. The sample lists about 300,000 clones, over 80% occurring once. Sequenced material: peripheral blood. The receptors originated from a woman between 40 and 50 years old who had recovered from COVID-19.

The V call is TRBV4-1, the J call TRBJ1-1, with 7 bases aligning to TRBD1. V was clipped by 4 bases and J by 0 bases; unmatched bases: 5. This CDR3 spans 15 amino acids. CDR1 is MGHRA, CDR2 YSYEKL, per germline. CDR3 protein: CASSRRGQLNTEAFF. The DNA for the CDR3 is TGCGCCAGCAGCCGCAGGGGACAGCTGAACACTGAAGCTTTCTTT.

This CDR3 reads CASRMGRLAGGITDTQYF. CDR3 bases: TGTGCCAGCAGAATGGGCCGACTAGCGGGGGGGATCACAGATACGCAGTATTTT. This rearrangement joins TRBV11-2 to TRBJ2-3, with TRBD2 matching 14 bases. This CDR3 has 18 amino acids. Trimming removed 6 bases from V and 2 bases from J; junction bases left unmatched: 10. The V gene's germline CDR1 is SGHAT and CDR2 FQNNGV.

The V gene is TRBV21-1, the J gene TRBJ1-1. TRBV21-1 is deemed a pseudogene. The CDR3 has 17 amino acids. The chain's CDR3 is CASSKDPGTPTDTEAFF. The DNA for the CDR3 is TGTGCCAGCAGCAAAGACCCTGGGACTCCGACTGACACTGAAGCTTTCTTT.

The chain joins TRBV29-1 to TRBJ2-7; D remains unclear. Germline assignment: CDR1 SQVTM and CDR2 ANQGSEA. This CDR3 is built from 13 residues. With 0 bases removed from V and 1 base from J, the gap between germline ends came to 7 bases. CDR3 in amino acids: CSVEDPGSYEQYF. CDR3 coding DNA: TGCAGCGTTGAAGATCCCGGTTCCTACGAGCAGTACTTC.

This clone was seen a handful of times. The chain combines TRBV3-1 (or the pseudogene TRBV3-2) with TRBJ2-2; D is ambiguous. Germline V lookup: CDR1 LGHDT, CDR2 YNNKEL (reference sequence). Trimming took off 4 bases at V and 12 bases at J, with 12 bases between the two ends. This CDR3 contains 12 residues. The CDR3 region has the DNA TGTGCCAGCAGCCCTCCTTCGGGTCAGCTGTTTTTT. Translated, it gives CASSPPSGQLFF.

V gene TRBV11-1 combines with J gene TRBJ1-3; D gene unclear. V was clipped by 5 bases and J by 8 bases, with 10 bases between them. Germline V CDR1 and CDR2: SGHAT, FQDESV (reference sequence). CDR3 length: 12 amino acids. The chain's CDR3 is CASSVDRYTIYF. In nucleotides, the CDR3 is TGTGCCAGCAGCGTAGACCGGTACACCATATATTTT.

The DNA for the CDR3 is TGTGCCAGCAGTGAGGGCCTTACTGAAGCTTTCTTT. It yields the protein CASSEGLTEAFF. V gene TRBV2 combines with J gene TRBJ1-1, with D uncertain. Between the trimmed V and J ends, which lost 3 bases and 5 bases, there was a span of 7 bases. This CDR3 spans 12 amino acids. Per germline, CDR1 SNHLY and CDR2 FYNNEI.

The table lists this clone with a count of one. This sequence joins TRBV5-1 and TRBJ1-2, with a possible D match to TRBD1 (6 bases). The germline V and J ends were trimmed by 6 bases and 3 bases, with 9 bases remaining between them. The CDR3 length is 12 residues. Germline V lookup: CDR1 SGHRS, CDR2 YFSETQ. The CDR3 DNA follows: TGCGCCAGCAAACAGGGAGACTATGGCTACACCTTC. Translating gives CASKQGDYGYTF.

V gene TRBV6-5 combines with J gene TRBJ2-7; 8 nucleotides match TRBD1. The CDR3 sequence is 14 residues long. Germline V gene data show CDR1 as MNHEY and CDR2 as SVGAGI. J gave up 1 base and V 2 bases, and 1 base lay outside the gene matches. CDR3 sequence reads: CASSYRTGSYEQYF. In DNA, the CDR3 is TGTGCCAGCAGTTACCGGACAGGGTCCTACGAGCAGTACTTC.

The chain uses TRBV28 and TRBJ1-2; no reliable D call. The V and J ends lost 3 bases and 6 bases respectively, with 5 bases between them. The germline V gene encodes CDR1 MDHEN and CDR2 SYDVKM. CDR3 length: 11 amino acids. CDR3 in amino acids: CASSFGDGYTF. CDR3 nucleotide sequence: TGTGCCAGCAGTTTCGGGGATGGCTACACCTTC.

The sample holds one count of this clone. In DNA, the CDR3 is TGTGCCAGCAGCTTAAGGCAGGGTTTTGCTTTCTTT. This gives the protein CASSLRQGFAFF. This chain connects TRBV7-2 to TRBJ1-1, with a weak D call TRBD1 (5 bases). This CDR3 contains 12 residues. Trimming shortened V by 2 bases and J by 11 bases, and 12 bases separated the two germline ends. Germline loops: CDR1 SGHTA, CDR2 FQGNSA.

This chain connects TRBV19 to TRBJ1-1; 7 positions match TRBD1. Germline values: CDR1 LNHDA, CDR2 SQIVND (reference sequence). The V and J ends lost 7 bases and 11 bases, in that order; junction bases with no gene match: 10. This CDR3 is 12 amino acids long. This CDR3 reads CASTTTGIDAFF. CDR3 in DNA: TGTGCCAGTACCACGACAGGGATCGATGCTTTCTTT. Full variable domain (missing parts from reference TRBV19 and TRBJ1-1): DGGITQSPKYLFRKEGQNVTLSCEQNLNHDAMYWYRQDPGQGLRLIYYSQIVNDFQKGDIAEGYSVSREKKESFPLTVTSAQKNPTAFYLCASTTTGIDAFFGQGTRLTVV.

The V call is TRBV5-1, the J call TRBJ2-1; 9 bases are a match to TRBD2. The J segment lost 7 bases and the V segment lost 0 bases, leaving 11 bases of the junction unmatched. Germline values: CDR1 SGHRS, CDR2 YFSETQ. This CDR3 contains 17 residues. The CDR3 here is CASSLGFRLAGSNEQFF. The CDR3 nucleotides read TGCGCCAGCAGCTTGGGGTTTAGGCTAGCGGGGTCGAATGAGCAGTTCTTC.

The chain combines TRBV6-6 with TRBJ1-5; 7 bases agree with TRBD1. J gave up 0 bases and V 5 bases, and 4 bases lay outside the gene matches. Germline values: CDR1 MNHNY, CDR2 SVGAGI (reference sequence). The CDR3 sequence is 15 residues long. The CDR3 here is CASSLQGGSNQPQHF. CDR3 DNA sequence: TGTGCCAGCAGTCTGCAGGGGGGTAGCAATCAGCCCCAGCATTTT.

This chain uses TRBV6-6 with TRBJ1-5, with D possibly matching TRBD1 (5 bases). The germline V gene encodes CDR1 MNHNY and CDR2 SVGAGI (reference sequence). This CDR3 spans 15 amino acids. Deletions cut 2 bases from V and 7 bases from J, with 15 bases between. This CDR3 is CASSYTLTVVQPQHF. CDR3 bases: TGTGCCAGCAGTTACACTCTGACAGTCGTGCAGCCCCAGCATTTT.

The genes are TRBV2 and TRBJ1-4; no definite D call. There are 14 residues in the CDR3. V shed 6 bases and J shed 8 bases, with 16 bases lying between them. Germline V gene data show CDR1 as SNHLY and CDR2 as FYNNEI. CDR3: CASSLYREGEKLFF. Written as DNA, the CDR3 is TGTGCCAGCAGCCTATATCGGGAAGGGGAAAAACTGTTTTTT.

J is TRBJ1-5 and V is TRBV19; D not certain. Germline V gives CDR1 LNHDA, CDR2 SQIVND (reference sequence). This CDR3 is built from 17 residues. Trimming took 7 bases from V and 1 from J, leaving 20 bases between them. The CDR3 loop reads CASNFVGGGGSNQPQHF. The CDR3 DNA reads as TGTGCCAGTAATTTCGTAGGAGGAGGAGGAAGCAATCAGCCCCAGCATTTT.

The table lists this clone with a few counts. The rearrangement links TRBV15 to TRBJ2-7; weak D call: TRBD2 (5 bases). The CDR3 length is 16 residues. CDR1 is LNHNV and CDR2 is YYDKDF in the germline V gene (reference sequence). Trimming took off 2 bases at V and 0 bases at J, with 14 bases between the two ends. CDR3 region: CATSRSTAGSSYEQYF. As DNA, the CDR3 is TGTGCCACCAGCAGATCCACCGCGGGCAGCTCCTACGAGCAGTACTTC.

The chain links TRBV20-1 to TRBJ1-1, with D perhaps TRBD1 (5 bases). The CDR3 sequence is 13 residues long. The V gene's germline CDR1 is DFQATT and CDR2 SNEGSKA (reference sequence). With 3 bases removed from V and 5 bases from J, the gap between germline ends came to 13 bases. The CDR3 protein is CSASVTGGTEAFF. The DNA for the CDR3 is TGCAGTGCTAGTGTTACGGGGGGGACTGAAGCTTTCTTT.